One sample yielded the 30 T cell receptor beta chains listed below, sequenced in a study of blood T cells in healthy people across ages. Alongside a J-beta primer mix, a sample-barcoded 5' primer served in a second PCR lasting roughly 6 to 11 cycles. TCRdb analysed the 5' RACE reads with MiXCR anew, one entry per CDR3 protein. There are 730,000 or so distinct CDR3 sequences in the sample; around 46% occur only once, and about 20% lies in the top ten. The sample consisted of blood. All receptors derive from a woman aged 60-75 years in good health.

This clonotype was observed many times. A much more abundant neighbour one base away suggests this may be a read error. The chain employs TRBV5-5 and TRBJ2-7, with D uncertain. Germline V gene lookup returns CDR1 SGHKS and CDR2 YYEKEE (reference sequence). CDR3 length: 11 residues. V lost 4 bases and J 7 bases, leaving 9 bases between the germline ends. CDR3 nucleotides: TGTGCCAGCAGCCCTAACAATGAGCAGTACTTC. Residues: CASSPNNEQYF.

This clonotype appeared a few times. The chain joins TRBV5-1 to TRBJ2-3; 9 bases match TRBD1. This CDR3 spans 14 amino acids. The trim removed 8 bases at V and 5 bases at J, leaving 9 bases unmatched. Looked up from germline, CDR1 is SGHRS and CDR2 is YFSETQ. CDR3 sequence reads: CASNPGQGRDTQYF. The CDR3 region has the DNA TGCGCCAGTAATCCGGGACAGGGAAGAGATACGCAGTATTTT.

This sequence joins TRBV25-1 and TRBJ1-1; D is unclear. This CDR3 has 14 residues. With 6 bases removed from V and 0 bases from J, the gap between germline ends came to 11 bases. Germline lookup yields CDR1 MGHDK and CDR2 SYGVNS. For the CDR3, the DNA is TGTGCCAGCAGAATCAGGTACCTGAACACTGAAGCTTTCTTT. As protein: CASRIRYLNTEAFF.

The chain links TRBV27 to TRBJ1-6, with D possibly matching TRBD1 (6 bases). Germline V lookup: CDR1 MNHEY, CDR2 SMNVEV (reference sequence). This CDR3 comprises 16 residues. V was pared by 6 bases and J by 7 bases, with 19 bases between. The CDR3 DNA follows: TGTGCCAGCAGCGCTCTCGGCAGGGGCACGAATTCACCCCTCCACTTT. It yields the protein CASSALGRGTNSPLHF.

In its sample, this clonotype was seen many times. The chain is built from TRBV12-3 or TRBV12-4 and TRBJ2-1; 9 bases are a match to TRBD2. The CDR3 is made up of 15 amino acids. V gave up 3 bases and J gave up 8 bases; unmatched junction bases: 8. In DNA form, the CDR3 reads TGTGCCAGCAGTTTGGTTAGCGGGGGTCTCGATGAGCAGTTCTTC. Amino acids: CASSLVSGGLDEQFF.

This clonotype turned up a few times. The rearrangement links TRBV25-1 to TRBJ1-2; D not resolved. The CDR3 length is 13 residues. The V and J ends lost 2 bases and 4 bases respectively, with 8 bases between them. CDR1 and CDR2 from the germline V gene are MGHDK and SYGVNS. CDR3 amino acids: CASSELESYGYTF. The DNA for the CDR3 is TGTGCCAGCAGTGAACTCGAGAGCTATGGCTACACCTTC.

This chain links TRBV7-2 with TRBJ2-7; 10 nucleotides line up with TRBD1. Per the germline V gene, CDR1 is SGHTA and CDR2 is FQGNSA. After removal of 5 bases from V and 2 bases from J, the junction contained 6 bases not matched to a gene. This CDR3 comprises 15 residues. The CDR3 bases are TGTGCCAGCAGCCCCGTCGGGACAGGGGCCTACGAGCAGTACTTC. This codes for CASSPVGTGAYEQYF.

The V call is TRBV3-1, the J call TRBJ2-1; unclear D gene. Germline CDR1 is LGHDT and CDR2 is YNNKEL (reference sequence). The CDR3 has 14 residues. Trimming removed 2 bases at V and 10 bases at J, with 15 bases between. The CDR3: CASSQSRASHEQFF. In nucleotides, the CDR3 is TGTGCCAGCAGCCAATCCCGGGCTTCCCACGAGCAGTTCTTC.

This clonotype was seen ten or more times. V gene TRBV6-5 combines with J gene TRBJ2-1, with 7 bases identical to TRBD1. In germline, CDR1 is MNHEY, CDR2 SVGAGI. CDR3 length: 13 amino acids. The V and J ends lost 5 bases and 7 bases, in that order; junction bases with no gene match: 5. The CDR3 here is CASSDRVRNEQFF. CDR3 nucleotides: TGTGCCAGCAGTGACAGGGTGAGGAATGAGCAGTTCTTC.

The chain uses TRBV15 and TRBJ2-1; D is uncertain. Germline loops: CDR1 LNHNV, CDR2 YYDKDF (reference sequence). Trimming stripped 1 base from V and 1 base from J, with 14 bases between. The CDR3 has 17 residues. DNA of the CDR3: TGTGCCACCAGCAGAGGGCCTGTGGGGTCATCCTACAATGAGCAGTTCTTC. Its translation: CATSRGPVGSSYNEQFF.

The rearrangement joins TRBV28 to TRBJ2-4, with 8 nucleotides matching TRBD1. The J call is doubtful: the DNA matches TRBJ2-7 better. The germline gives CDR1 MDHEN, CDR2 SYDVKM. The CDR3 spans 14 residues. CDR3 region: CASSVPGQGGEQYF. CDR3 coding DNA: TGTGCCAGCAGTGTTCCTGGACAGGGCGGCGAGCAGTACTTC.

CDR3 DNA: TGCAGTGCTAGAACCGCGGAAAAACTGTTTTTT. It codes for CSARTAEKLFF. V and J are TRBV20-1 and TRBJ1-4; no definite D call. In germline, CDR1 is DFQATT, CDR2 SNEGSKA (reference sequence). This CDR3 region has 11 residues. Trimming cost V 2 bases and J 8 bases, with 6 bases left between them.

Here the CDR3 DNA reads TGTGCCAGCAGCCAAACGGGTAGCGGGATAAGTACCGGGGAGCTGTTTTTT. This codes for CASSQTGSGISTGELFF. This chain joins TRBV3-1 and TRBJ2-2; 8 positions agree with TRBD2. CDR1 and CDR2 (germline): LGHDT, YNNKEL (reference sequence). The CDR3 covers 17 residues. With 2 bases clipped from V and 5 bases from J, the junction kept 10 bases outside the gene matches.

This sequence joins TRBV7-9 and TRBJ2-7; 9 bases map to TRBD2. V lost 1 base, J lost 2 bases, and 6 bases stayed unmatched. The CDR3 totals 16 residues. Germline V gene lookup returns CDR1 SEHNR and CDR2 FQNEAQ (reference sequence). Written as DNA, the CDR3 is TGTGCCAGCAGCTTAGTTTTCCGGACTAGCGCCTACGAGCAGTACTTC. Translating gives CASSLVFRTSAYEQYF.

This clonotype was counted only a few times. Given a much more abundant clone one base away, this may be a read error. The chain is built from TRBV7-3 and TRBJ2-5; 9 positions agree with TRBD1. Germline assignment: CDR1 SGHTA and CDR2 FQGTGA. The CDR3 contains 14 residues. Trimming cost V 6 bases and J 5 bases; bases outside gene matches: 7. CDR3 bases: TGTGCCAGCAGTTCCACAGGGGGCGCGGAGACCCAGTACTTC. This translates into CASSSTGGAETQYF.

Worth noting for this clonotype: The junction departs from the called germline gene at one end, perhaps through a read error. The chain links TRBV7-3 to TRBJ2-3; D is unclear. The germline CDR1 and CDR2 sequences are SGHTA and FQGTGA. The CDR3 extends over 14 amino acids. The CDR3 DNA sequence: TGTGCCAGCAGCTTAGCGGAGAGCACAGAGACGCAGTATTTT. This translates into CASSLAESTETQYF.

The chain links TRBV4-2 to TRBJ2-6, with D possibly matching TRBD1 (5 bases). V lost 4 bases, J lost 0 bases, and 19 bases lay in between. This CDR3 has 19 amino acids. Germline V lookup: CDR1 LGHNA, CDR2 YNFKEQ. CDR3: CASSPGSGVGDSGANVLTF. DNA for the CDR3: TGTGCCAGCAGCCCGGGCTCTGGAGTAGGGGACTCTGGGGCCAACGTCCTGACTTTC.

The chain employs TRBV9 and TRBJ2-4; 13 bases fit TRBD2. The last part of the DNA fits TRBJ2-7 better; the J call may be wrong. Germline V gene data show CDR1 as SGDLS and CDR2 as YYNGEE. This CDR3 contains 15 residues. The CDR3 DNA is TGTGCCAGCAGCGGAACCGGGACTAGCGGGACCGAGCAGTACTTC. Translating it yields CASSGTGTSGTEQYF.

The chain employs TRBV18 and TRBJ2-5; possibly TRBD1 for D (6 bases). CDR3 length equals 14 residues. The germline CDR1 and CDR2 sequences are KGHSH and LQKENI. Trimming removed 4 bases at V and 5 bases at J, with 14 bases between. Here the CDR3 DNA reads TGTGCCAGCTCACACTGGGACACGGCGGAGACCCAGTACTTC. It translates to CASSHWDTAETQYF.

In its sample, this clonotype was seen once. CDR3 amino acids: CSARANKDSHFGELFF. In nucleotides, the CDR3 is TGCAGTGCTAGAGCCAACAAGGACAGCCACTTTGGGGAGCTGTTTTTT. This rearrangement joins TRBV20-1 to TRBJ2-2; D might be TRBD1 (6 bases). Germline V lookup: CDR1 DFQATT, CDR2 SNEGSKA (reference sequence). The CDR3 has 16 residues. Trimming cost V 1 base and J 8 bases, with 20 bases left between them.

CDR3 DNA: TGTGCCAGCAGTTTAAGTCGGCAGATCCTCCAAGAGACCCAGTACTTC. Amino acids: CASSLSRQILQETQYF. This chain joins TRBV27 and TRBJ2-5; D not certain. The CDR3 sequence is 16 residues long. From germline, CDR1 is MNHEY and CDR2 SMNVEV (reference sequence). Trimming pared 2 bases from V and 1 base from J, leaving 14 bases between.

The CDR3 DNA reads as TGCAGTGCCATAGGCCGGACAGGGGAAGGAGATACGCAGTATTTT. Its translation: CSAIGRTGEGDTQYF. The chain links TRBV20-1 to TRBJ2-3, with 9 nucleotides matching TRBD1. The trim removed 6 bases at V and 5 bases at J, leaving 12 bases unmatched. This CDR3 comprises 15 residues. In germline, CDR1 is DFQATT, CDR2 SNEGSKA (reference sequence).

This clonotype was seen more than once but under ten times. V is TRBV12-3 or TRBV12-4 and J is TRBJ2-1; weak D call: TRBD2 (5 bases). V was cut by 5 bases and J by 7 bases, with 18 bases left in between. This CDR3 is built from 15 residues. CDR3 nucleotide sequence: TGTGCCAGCAGTCAAAGCGGTGCAAAGGGTAATGAGCAGTTCTTC. The encoded protein is CASSQSGAKGNEQFF.

In regard to this clonotype: With a much larger clone just one base away, this may be a read error. The V gene is TRBV7-2, the J gene TRBJ2-7, with D unresolved. The CDR3 loop spans 12 amino acids. V was clipped by 4 bases and J by 10 bases, with 14 bases between them. CDR1 is SGHTA and CDR2 is FQGNSA in the germline V gene. The CDR3 coding sequence is TGTGCCAGCAGCTCTGATCAAAACAGTCAGTACTTC. Its translation: CASSSDQNSQYF.

The V call is TRBV3-1, the J call TRBJ2-3; D is possibly TRBD2 (6 bases). The CDR3 runs to 14 residues. The V gene lost 1 base and the J gene lost 4 bases, with 9 bases spanning the gap. Germline V gene sequence: CDR1 LGHDT, CDR2 YNNKEL (reference sequence). Written as DNA, the CDR3 is TGTGCCAGCAGCCAAGCTAGCGCGTCAGATACGCAGTATTTT. Translated: CASSQASASDTQYF.

This clonotype occurred many times. The chain is built from TRBV20-1 and TRBJ2-1; 10 bases line up with TRBD2. Judging by the DNA end, TRBJ2-7 fits better; the J call may be wrong. The length of the CDR3 is 15 residues. Germline CDR1 is DFQATT and CDR2 is SNEGSKA (reference sequence). For the CDR3, the DNA is TGCAGTGCTCTTAAGCGGGAGGGCTCCTACAATGAGCAGTACTTC. This sequence encodes CSALKREGSYNEQYF.

In its sample, this clonotype was seen a few times. The chain links TRBV7-2 to TRBJ1-5; D gene ambiguous. The CDR3 consists of 14 residues. The V end was cut by 5 bases, the J end by 6 bases, with 14 bases between. Germline CDR1 and CDR2: SGHTA and FQGNSA. The CDR3 protein is CASSLQTTGQPQHF. In DNA, the CDR3 is TGTGCCAGCAGCCTTCAAACGACGGGTCAGCCCCAGCATTTT.

The chain employs TRBV20-1 and TRBJ2-4, with 7 bases matching TRBD2. There are 14 residues in the CDR3. CDR1 is DFQATT, CDR2 SNEGSKA, per germline (reference sequence). After removal of 8 bases from V and 0 bases from J, the junction contained 7 bases not matched to a gene. The CDR3 region has the DNA TGCAGTCCTCACGGGAGGCTAGCCAAAAACATTCAGTACTTC. Its translation is CSPHGRLAKNIQYF.

This clonotype has only a few counts. V is TRBV28 and J is TRBJ2-7; D gene unclear. Trimming pared 3 bases from V and 2 bases from J, leaving 8 bases between. Germline assignment: CDR1 MDHEN and CDR2 SYDVKM. This CDR3 region has 13 residues. Here the CDR3 reads CASSLPPTYEQYF. CDR3 DNA sequence: TGTGCCAGCAGTTTGCCACCAACCTACGAGCAGTACTTC.

In this sample, this clonotype turned up a few times. V gene TRBV20-1 combines with J gene TRBJ1-2; D is unresolved. Trimming stripped 6 bases from V and 8 bases from J, with 10 bases between. The CDR3 runs to 10 residues. Germline V gene sequence: CDR1 DFQATT, CDR2 SNEGSKA (reference sequence). CDR3 residues: CSAPRQGYTF. The CDR3 region has the DNA TGCAGTGCGCCCCGACAAGGCTACACCTTC.